Sequencing of this T cell receptor beta chain was carried out in a study of blood T cell repertoires in COVID-19. Study-wide context: Sites in the United States, Italy and Spain provided acute and convalescent COVID-19 samples. T cells, B-cell-depleted T cells, or PBMCs supplied cDNA or gDNA.

Original handling: Estimation of nucleated cell counts relied on the amplification of reference gene primers. Some clones are missing from TCRdb's copy, which holds only in-frame ones; the method was immunoSEQ multiplex PCR. Clone size and V and J calls were adopted from that table, with D and trimming inferred from the DNA. The repertoire holds 150,000 to 200,000 clones, with about 83% as singletons. The CDR3 spans 15 residues. CDR1 SGHRS and CDR2 YFSETQ come from the germline V gene. V lost 0 bases and J 2 bases, leaving 8 bases between the germline ends. Recruited during active infection, patients (from Seattle) were subsequently followed longitudinally. A single count supports this clone.

This TCR was recovered from a woman aged 70-85 years with COVID-19, enrolled during active disease. The sample comprised peripheral blood. The chain recombines TRBV5-1 with TRBJ2-2; D is unclear. CDR3 DNA: TGCGCCAGCAGCTTGGACGCGGTTAACACCGGGGAGCTGTTTTTT. Its translation is CASSLDAVNTGELFF.